This entry lists 9 T cell receptor beta chains sequenced from one sample in a study of T cell clonality in common variable immunodeficiency. The method was immunoSEQ multiplex PCR; TCRdb's version includes in-frame clones alone and lacks a portion of them. This record lists about 34,000 clones, none seen once only, and the top ten clones contain around 0.87%. Sequenced: peripheral blood mononuclear cells. These receptors all stem from a person aged 18 to 70 in good health.

This clone appeared many times. The CDR3 is CASSPSGSGAYEQYF. The DNA read from the CDR3 is TGTGCCAGCAGCCCGAGCGGTAGCGGGGCCTACGAG. This chain connects TRBV7-2 to TRBJ2-7, with TRBD2 matching over 8 bases. The read halts 3 residues ahead of the CDR3 end, with the missing end drawn from the germline J gene. Trimming at V came to 5 bases and at J to 2 bases, leaving 8 bases not matched to a gene. The germline CDR1 and CDR2 sequences are SGHTA and FQGNSA. The CDR3 sequence is 15 residues long.

The table lists this clone with many counts. The missing CDR3 end, 3 residues past where the read stops, is filled in from the germline J gene. J is TRBJ2-5 and V is TRBV10-3; the match to TRBD2 covers 14 bases. The CDR3 runs to 18 residues. Trimming at V came to 3 bases and at J to 4 bases, leaving 10 bases not matched to a gene. Germline values: CDR1 ENHRY, CDR2 SYGVKD. The CDR3 sequence: CAISETPGLAGVLETQYF. The covered CDR3 bases are TGTGCCATCAGTGAAACTCCGGGACTAGCGGGAGTTTTAGAGACC.

This clone was found many times. The CDR3 end lies 3 residues beyond the end of the read and is filled in from the germline J gene. The chain carries TRBV9 and TRBJ1-2, with 9 positions matching TRBD1. CDR3 length equals 15 residues. Germline V gene data show CDR1 as SGDLS and CDR2 as YYNGEE. With V trimmed by 0 bases and J by 5 bases, 5 bases remained unmatched. CDR3 DNA, as far as it was read: TGTGCCAGCAGCGTAGACGGGACAGGGCCTTATGGC. Encoded protein: CASSVDGTGPYG. The complete CDR3 sequence is CASSVDGTGPYGYTF.

This clone was observed many times. The read stops 3 residues short of the end of the CDR3; the missing end is completed from the germline J gene. The genes are TRBV2 and TRBJ1-5; possible D gene TRBD1, 5 bases. V was pared by 9 bases and J by 3 bases, with 12 bases between. This CDR3 spans 13 amino acids. Germline V gene sequence: CDR1 SNHLY, CDR2 FYNNEI. Partial CDR3 DNA: TGTGCCAGGGGGCGAAATAACAATCAGCCC. It codes for CARGRNNNQP. From start to end, the CDR3 is CARGRNNNQPQHF.

This clone showed up many times. The read is 3 residues too short to cover the CDR3 end, so that end is filled in from the germline J gene. The chain has TRBV9 and TRBJ1-3; D possibly corresponds to TRBD1 (6 bases). The CDR3 consists of 20 residues. From germline, CDR1 is SGDLS and CDR2 YYNGEE. V lost 2 bases and J 3 bases, leaving 27 bases between the germline ends. Incomplete CDR3 DNA: TGTGCCAGCAGCGTGCAACCATTTACCCGGGGTACAGGGCATGGAAACACC. This translates into CASSVQPFTRGTGHGNT. The complete CDR3 sequence is CASSVQPFTRGTGHGNTIYF.

The sample holds many counts of this clone. The read comes to an end 3 residues before the CDR3 does, leaving the germline J gene to fill in the end. The J gene is TRBJ2-1, the V gene TRBV19; no firm D call. V dropped 4 bases and J dropped 2 bases, with 15 bases sitting between them. The CDR3 spans 16 residues. Germline V gene sequence: CDR1 LNHDA, CDR2 SQIVND (reference sequence). CDR3 bases read: TGTGCCAGTAGTAGAACCCCCGCGGAGCCCTACAATGAG. This encodes CASSRTPAEPYNE. The full CDR3 is CASSRTPAEPYNEQFF. The whole variable domain, remainder taken from reference TRBV19 and TRBJ2-1, is DGGITQSPKYLFRKEGQNVTLSCEQNLNHDAMYWYRQDPGQGLRLIYYSQIVNDFQKGDIAEGYSVSREKKESFPLTVTSAQKNPTAFYLCASSRTPAEPYNEQFFGPGTRLTVL.

In its sample, this clone was seen many times. The read terminates 3 residues before the CDR3 end, so the remaining end is supplied by the germline J gene. This chain links TRBV19 with TRBJ1-5; the D gene is possibly TRBD1 (6 bases). CDR3 length equals 14 residues. Trimming shortened V by 3 bases and J by 7 bases, and 13 bases separated the two germline ends. Per the germline V gene, CDR1 is LNHDA and CDR2 is SQIVND (reference sequence). The sequenced part of the CDR3 DNA is TGTGCCAGTAGTATCACAGGGAAGGGGCAGCCC. Amino acids: CASSITGKGQP. The whole CDR3 protein is CASSITGKGQPQHF.

This clone has ten or more counts. The observed sequence ends 3 residues before the CDR3 terminus, with the missing tail filled in from the germline J gene. The chain is built from TRBV19 and TRBJ2-7; 7 bases align to TRBD1. Germline V gene lookup returns CDR1 LNHDA and CDR2 SQIVND (reference sequence). The CDR3 length is 13 residues. Losses at the gene ends were 2 bases for V and 3 bases for J; bases not matched to a gene: 1. The sequenced CDR3 bases are TGTGCCAGTAGTATATGGACAGGCTACGAG. It encodes CASSIWTGYE. The CDR3, in full, reads CASSIWTGYEQYF.

This clone was seen more than once but under ten times. Read sequence stops 3 residues before the CDR3 end, and the germline J gene provides the missing end. V gene TRBV7-9 combines with J gene TRBJ2-7; tentatively, D is TRBD2 (5 bases). CDR1 and CDR2 from the germline V gene are SEHNR and FQNEAQ (reference sequence). The V and J ends lost 2 bases and 5 bases respectively, with 7 bases between them. There are 12 residues in the CDR3. Incomplete CDR3 DNA: TGTGCCAGCAGCTTACTTAGCGACGAG. Translated, it gives CASSLLSDE. The full CDR3 protein reads CASSLLSDEQYF.